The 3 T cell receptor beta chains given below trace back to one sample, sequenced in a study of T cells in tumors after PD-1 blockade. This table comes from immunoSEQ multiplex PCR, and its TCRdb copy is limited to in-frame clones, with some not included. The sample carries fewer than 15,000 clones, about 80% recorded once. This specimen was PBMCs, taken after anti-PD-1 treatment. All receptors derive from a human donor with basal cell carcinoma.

The DNA for the CDR3 is TGCGCCAGCAGCCAAGTAGGCAGGGGGCCAGATACGCAGTATTTT. Translated, it gives CASSQVGRGPDTQYF. V gene TRBV4-1 combines with J gene TRBJ2-3, with TRBD1 matching 8 bases. Germline V gene lookup returns CDR1 MGHRA and CDR2 YSYEKL. The ends lost 1 base at V and 4 bases at J; junction bases unmatched: 4. The CDR3 length is 15 residues.

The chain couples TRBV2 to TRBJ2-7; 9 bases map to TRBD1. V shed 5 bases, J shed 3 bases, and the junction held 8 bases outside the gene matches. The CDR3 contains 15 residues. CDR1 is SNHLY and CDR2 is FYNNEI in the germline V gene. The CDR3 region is CASSQTTGGFYEQYF. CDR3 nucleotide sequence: TGTGCCAGCAGTCAAACGACAGGGGGTTTCTACGAGCAGTACTTC.

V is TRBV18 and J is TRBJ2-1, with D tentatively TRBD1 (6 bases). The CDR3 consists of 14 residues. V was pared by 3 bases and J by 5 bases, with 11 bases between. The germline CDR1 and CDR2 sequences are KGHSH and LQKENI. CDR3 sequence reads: CASSPGTLDNEQFF. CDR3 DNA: TGTGCCAGCTCACCGGGGACATTGGACAATGAGCAGTTCTTC.